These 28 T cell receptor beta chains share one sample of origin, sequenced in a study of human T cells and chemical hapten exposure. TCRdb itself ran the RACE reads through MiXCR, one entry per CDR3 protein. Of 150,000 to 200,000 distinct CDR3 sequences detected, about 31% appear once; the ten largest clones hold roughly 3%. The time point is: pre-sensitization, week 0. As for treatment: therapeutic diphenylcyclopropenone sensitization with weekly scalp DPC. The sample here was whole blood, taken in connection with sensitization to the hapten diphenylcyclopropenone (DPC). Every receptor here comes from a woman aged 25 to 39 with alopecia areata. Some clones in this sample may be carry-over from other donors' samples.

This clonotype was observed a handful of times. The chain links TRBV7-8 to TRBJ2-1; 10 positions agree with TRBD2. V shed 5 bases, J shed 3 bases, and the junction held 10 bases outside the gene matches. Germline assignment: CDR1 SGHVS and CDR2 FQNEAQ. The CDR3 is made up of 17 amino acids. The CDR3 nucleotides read TGTGCCAGCAGCCTGAGCTGGGTAGCGGGAGGCTACAATGAGCAGTTCTTC. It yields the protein CASSLSWVAGGYNEQFF. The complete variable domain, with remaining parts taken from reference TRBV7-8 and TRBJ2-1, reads GAGVSQSPRYKVAKRGQDVALRCDPISGHVSLFWYQQALGQGPEFLTYFQNEAQLDKSGLPSDRFFAERPEGSVSTLKIQRTQQEDSAVYLCASSLSWVAGGYNEQFFGPGTRLTVL.

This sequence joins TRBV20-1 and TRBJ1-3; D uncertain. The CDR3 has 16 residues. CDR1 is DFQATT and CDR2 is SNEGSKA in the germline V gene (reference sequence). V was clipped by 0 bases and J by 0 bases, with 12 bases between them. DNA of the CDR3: TGCAGTGCTAGAGATTTGAGATATGACTCTGGAAACACCATATATTTT. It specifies CSARDLRYDSGNTIYF.

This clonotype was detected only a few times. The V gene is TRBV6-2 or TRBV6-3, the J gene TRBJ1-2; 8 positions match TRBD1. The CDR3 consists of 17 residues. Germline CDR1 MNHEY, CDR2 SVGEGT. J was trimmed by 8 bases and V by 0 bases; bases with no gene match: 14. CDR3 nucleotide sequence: TGTGCCAGCAGTTACTCGATTGGAGTCAGGGGGCATCAAGGCTACACCTTC. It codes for CASSYSIGVRGHQGYTF.

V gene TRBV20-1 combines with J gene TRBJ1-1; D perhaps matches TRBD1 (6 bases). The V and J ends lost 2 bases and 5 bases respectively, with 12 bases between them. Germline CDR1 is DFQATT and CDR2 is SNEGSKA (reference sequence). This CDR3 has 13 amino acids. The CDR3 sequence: CSARPGGWTEAFF. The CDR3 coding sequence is TGCAGTGCTAGACCCGGGGGCTGGACTGAAGCTTTCTTT.

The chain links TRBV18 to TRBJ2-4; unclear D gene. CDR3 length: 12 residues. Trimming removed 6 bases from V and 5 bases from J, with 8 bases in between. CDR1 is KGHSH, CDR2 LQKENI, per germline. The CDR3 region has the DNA TGTGCCAGCTCGGGTGGCGAAAACATTCAGTACTTC. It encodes CASSGGENIQYF.

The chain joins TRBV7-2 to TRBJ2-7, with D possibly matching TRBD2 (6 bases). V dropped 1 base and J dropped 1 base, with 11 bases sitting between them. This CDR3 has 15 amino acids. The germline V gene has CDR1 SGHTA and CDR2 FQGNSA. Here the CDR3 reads CASSLVGGVSYEQYF. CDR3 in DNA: TGTGCCAGCAGCTTAGTGGGGGGAGTGTCCTACGAGCAGTACTTC.

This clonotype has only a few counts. Here the CDR3 reads CASSPHQGPYEQYF. In DNA form, the CDR3 reads TGTGCCAGCAGCCCCCACCAGGGGCCCTACGAGCAGTACTTC. J is TRBJ2-7 and V is TRBV7-2; TRBD1 is a possible D gene (6 bases). The CDR3 runs to 14 residues. Germline V gives CDR1 SGHTA, CDR2 FQGNSA. Trimming took off 5 bases at V and 2 bases at J, with 13 bases between the two ends.

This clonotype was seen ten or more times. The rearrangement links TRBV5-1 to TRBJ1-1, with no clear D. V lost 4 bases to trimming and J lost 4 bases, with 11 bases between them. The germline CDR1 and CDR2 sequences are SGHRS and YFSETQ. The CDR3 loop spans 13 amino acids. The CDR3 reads CASSGLGGTEAFF. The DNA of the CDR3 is TGCGCCAGCAGCGGATTAGGTGGCACTGAAGCTTTCTTT.

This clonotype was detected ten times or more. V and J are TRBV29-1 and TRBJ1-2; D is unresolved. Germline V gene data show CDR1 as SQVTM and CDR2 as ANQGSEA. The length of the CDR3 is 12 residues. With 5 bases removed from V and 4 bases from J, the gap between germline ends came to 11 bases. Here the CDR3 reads CSVRPSGYGYTF. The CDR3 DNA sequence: TGCAGCGTTCGACCGTCTGGCTATGGCTACACCTTC.

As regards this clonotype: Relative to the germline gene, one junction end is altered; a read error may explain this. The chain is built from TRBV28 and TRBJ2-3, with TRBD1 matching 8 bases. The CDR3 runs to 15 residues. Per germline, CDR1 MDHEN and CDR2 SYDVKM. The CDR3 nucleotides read TGTGTCAGCAGTTCTGGACAGGGAGTCACAGATACGCAGTATTTT. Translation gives CVSSSGQGVTDTQYF.

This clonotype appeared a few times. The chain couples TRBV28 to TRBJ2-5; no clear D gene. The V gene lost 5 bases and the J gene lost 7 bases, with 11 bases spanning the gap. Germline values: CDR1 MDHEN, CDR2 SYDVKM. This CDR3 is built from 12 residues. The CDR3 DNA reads TGTGCCAGCAGTGGACGGTACGGGACCCAGTACTTC. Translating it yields CASSGRYGTQYF.

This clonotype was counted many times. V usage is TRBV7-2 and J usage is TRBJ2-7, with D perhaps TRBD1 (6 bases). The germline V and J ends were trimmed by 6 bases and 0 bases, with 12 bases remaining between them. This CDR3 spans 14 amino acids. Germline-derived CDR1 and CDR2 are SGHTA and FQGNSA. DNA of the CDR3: TGTGCCAGCAGTCCTCAGGGGACCTCCTACGAGCAGTACTTC. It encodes CASSPQGTSYEQYF.

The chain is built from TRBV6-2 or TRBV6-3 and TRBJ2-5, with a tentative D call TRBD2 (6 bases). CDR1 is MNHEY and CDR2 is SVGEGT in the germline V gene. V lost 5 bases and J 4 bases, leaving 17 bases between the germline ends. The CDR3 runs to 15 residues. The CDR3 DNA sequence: TGTGCCAGCAGTCATCCCACCCGGACTACAGAGACCCAGTACTTC. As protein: CASSHPTRTTETQYF.

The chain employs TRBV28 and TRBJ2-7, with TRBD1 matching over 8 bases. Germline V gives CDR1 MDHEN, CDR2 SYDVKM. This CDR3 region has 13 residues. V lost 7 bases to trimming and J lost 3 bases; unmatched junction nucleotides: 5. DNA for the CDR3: TGTGCCAGCACAACAGGGGGGATCTACGAGCAGTACTTC. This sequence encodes CASTTGGIYEQYF.

The CDR3 loop reads CSARWASGINEQYF. The CDR3 coding sequence is TGCAGTGCCCGGTGGGCTAGCGGGATAAACGAGCAGTACTTC. The chain joins TRBV20-1 to TRBJ2-7; 9 bases match TRBD2. The J segment lost 5 bases and the V segment lost 6 bases, leaving 11 bases of the junction unmatched. The CDR3 covers 14 residues. Germline loops: CDR1 DFQATT, CDR2 SNEGSKA (reference sequence).

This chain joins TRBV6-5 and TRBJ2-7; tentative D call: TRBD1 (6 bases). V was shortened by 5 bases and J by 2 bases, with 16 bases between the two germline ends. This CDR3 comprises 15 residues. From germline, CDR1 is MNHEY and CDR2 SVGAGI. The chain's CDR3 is CASSGQGQATYEQYF. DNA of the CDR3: TGTGCCAGCAGTGGGCAGGGACAAGCCACCTACGAGCAGTACTTC.

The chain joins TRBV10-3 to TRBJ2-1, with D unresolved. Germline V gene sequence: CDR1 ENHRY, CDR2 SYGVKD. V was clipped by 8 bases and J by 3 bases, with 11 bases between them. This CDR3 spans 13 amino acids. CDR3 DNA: TGTGCCATCCGTCTCCCCGGCTACAATGAGCAGTTCTTC. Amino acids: CAIRLPGYNEQFF.

In nucleotides, the CDR3 is TGTGCCAGCAGCCTGTCGGGACAGACTGGCTACGAGCAGTACTTC. Its protein product is CASSLSGQTGYEQYF. V gene TRBV7-2 combines with J gene TRBJ2-7, with 7 bases matching TRBD1. Germline-derived CDR1 and CDR2 are SGHTA and FQGNSA. The CDR3 covers 15 residues. The V segment lost 5 bases and the J segment 3 bases; nucleotides outside the gene matches: 10.

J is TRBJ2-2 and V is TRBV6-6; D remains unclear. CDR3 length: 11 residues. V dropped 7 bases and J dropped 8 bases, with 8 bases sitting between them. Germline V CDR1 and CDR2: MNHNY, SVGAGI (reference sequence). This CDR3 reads CASTLRGELFF. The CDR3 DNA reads TGTGCCAGCACCTTGCGAGGGGAGCTGTTTTTT.

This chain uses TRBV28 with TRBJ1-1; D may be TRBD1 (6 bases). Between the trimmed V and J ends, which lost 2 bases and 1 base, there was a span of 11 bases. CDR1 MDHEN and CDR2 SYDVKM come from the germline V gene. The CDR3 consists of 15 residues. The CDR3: CASSLAPDRNTEAFF. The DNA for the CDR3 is TGTGCCAGCAGTTTAGCGCCGGACAGGAACACTGAAGCTTTCTTT. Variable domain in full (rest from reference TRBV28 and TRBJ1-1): DVKVTQSSRYLVKRTGEKVFLECVQDMDHENMFWYRQDPGLGLRLIYFSYDVKMKEKGDIPEGYSVSREKKERFSLILESASTNQTSMYLCASSLAPDRNTEAFFGQGTRLTVV.

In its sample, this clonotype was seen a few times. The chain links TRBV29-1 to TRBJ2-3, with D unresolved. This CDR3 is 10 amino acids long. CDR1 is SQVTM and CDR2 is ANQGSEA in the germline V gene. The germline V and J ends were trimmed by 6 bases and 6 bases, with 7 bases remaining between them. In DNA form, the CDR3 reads TGCAGCGTAAGATTGGATACGCAGTATTTT. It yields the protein CSVRLDTQYF.

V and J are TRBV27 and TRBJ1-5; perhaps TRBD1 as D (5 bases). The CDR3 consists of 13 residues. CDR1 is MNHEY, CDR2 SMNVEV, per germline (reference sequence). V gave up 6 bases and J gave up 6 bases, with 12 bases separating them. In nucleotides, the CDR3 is TGTGCCAGCAGGTACAGTCAGGGTCAGCCCCAGCATTTT. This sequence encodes CASRYSQGQPQHF.

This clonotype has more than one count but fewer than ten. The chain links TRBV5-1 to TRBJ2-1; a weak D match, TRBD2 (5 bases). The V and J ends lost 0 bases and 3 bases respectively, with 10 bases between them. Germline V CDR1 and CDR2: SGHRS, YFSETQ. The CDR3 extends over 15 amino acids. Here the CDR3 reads CASSLAGSDYNEQFF. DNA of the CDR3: TGCGCCAGCAGCTTGGCGGGGTCTGACTACAATGAGCAGTTCTTC.

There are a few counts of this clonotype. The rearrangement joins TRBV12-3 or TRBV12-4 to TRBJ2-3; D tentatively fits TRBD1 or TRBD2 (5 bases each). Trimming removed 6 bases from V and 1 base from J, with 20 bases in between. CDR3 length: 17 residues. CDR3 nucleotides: TGTGCCAGCAGCAGAACCGACGTCGGGGCGGGCACAGATACGCAGTATTTT. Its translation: CASSRTDVGAGTDTQYF.

CDR3: CASSYRQGREKLFF. The CDR3 DNA follows: TGTGCCAGCAGTTACCGACAGGGAAGAGAAAAACTGTTTTTT. This chain uses TRBV28 with TRBJ1-4; TRBD1 aligns across 7 bases. The CDR3 sequence is 14 residues long. Looked up from germline, CDR1 is MDHEN and CDR2 is SYDVKM. V lost 4 bases, J lost 8 bases, and 7 bases stayed unmatched. The full variable domain, in which reference TRBV28 and TRBJ1-4 provide the parts outside the CDR3, is DVKVTQSSRYLVKRTGEKVFLECVQDMDHENMFWYRQDPGLGLRLIYFSYDVKMKEKGDIPEGYSVSREKKERFSLILESASTNQTSMYLCASSYRQGREKLFFGSGTQLSVL.

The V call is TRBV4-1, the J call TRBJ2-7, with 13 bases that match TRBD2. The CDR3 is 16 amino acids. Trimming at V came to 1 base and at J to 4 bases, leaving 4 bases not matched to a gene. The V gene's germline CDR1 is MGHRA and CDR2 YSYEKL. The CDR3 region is CASSQVTSGGPYEQYF. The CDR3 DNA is TGCGCCAGCAGCCAAGTGACTAGCGGGGGGCCATACGAGCAGTACTTC.

DNA for the CDR3: TGTGCCAGCAGCTCGCCGGGACAGGAAGCTTTCTTT. It encodes CASSSPGQEAFF. This sequence joins TRBV6-2 or TRBV6-3 and TRBJ1-1, with TRBD1 matching 7 bases. The CDR3 totals 12 residues. V shed 6 bases, J shed 8 bases, and the junction held 6 bases outside the gene matches. Germline V gene sequence: CDR1 MNHEY, CDR2 SVGEGT.

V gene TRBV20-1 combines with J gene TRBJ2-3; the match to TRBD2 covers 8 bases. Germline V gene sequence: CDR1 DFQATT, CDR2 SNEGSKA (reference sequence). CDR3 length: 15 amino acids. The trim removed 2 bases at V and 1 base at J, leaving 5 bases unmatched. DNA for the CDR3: TGCAGTGCTAGACGGCTAGCGGGCGGCACAGATACGCAGTATTTT. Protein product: CSARRLAGGTDTQYF.